These 28 T cell receptor beta chains share one sample of origin, sequenced in a study of monozygotic twins with inflammatory bowel disease. TCRdb re-called the 5' RACE reads and catalogs CDR3 proteins one per entry, DNA excluded. Here the sample table reports about 380,000 distinct CDR3 sequences. Sequences were obtained from blood. These receptors were collected from a human donor with ulcerative colitis or Crohn's disease, or a healthy co-twin of an affected twin (not recorded which).

V is TRBV7-3 and J is TRBJ2-5; the D call from TCRdb, TRBD2, cannot be confirmed without DNA. This CDR3 is 22 amino acids long. Germline V lookup: CDR1 SGHTA, CDR2 FQGTGA. This chain's CDR3 is CASSLTGFGSGGLAGGPKTQYF.

The chain uses TRBV28 and TRBJ2-3; as DNA is missing, the TRBD1 call by TCRdb cannot be tested. The CDR3 has 16 amino acids. CDR1 is MDHEN and CDR2 is SYDVKM in the germline V gene. The CDR3 protein is CASSLGAGGDTDTQYF.

The genes are TRBV6-1 and TRBJ1-1; the D call of TRBD1 rests on TCRdb alone, since no DNA is present to check it. Germline V gives CDR1 MNHNS, CDR2 SASEGT. The CDR3 has 14 residues. The CDR3 loop is CASSRDRARTEAFF.

The rearrangement uses TRBV5-1 and TRBJ2-1. CDR1 is SGHRS and CDR2 is YFSETQ in the germline V gene. The CDR3 covers 13 residues. The CDR3 protein is CASSLGIYNEQFF.

The V call is TRBV20-1, the J call TRBJ2-1. Looked up from germline, CDR1 is DFQATT and CDR2 is SNEGSKA (reference sequence). The length of the CDR3 is 15 residues. This CDR3 reads CSASFSGFAYNEQFF.

The chain links TRBV7-2 to TRBJ1-1. CDR3 length: 15 amino acids. Germline CDR1 reads SGHTA; CDR2 reads FQGNSA. CDR3 region: CASSRILHTNTEAFF.

J is TRBJ2-7 and V is TRBV6-1; TCRdb's D call, TRBD1, is unchecked because there is no DNA. Looked up from germline, CDR1 is MNHNS and CDR2 is SASEGT. CDR3 length: 15 residues. The CDR3 protein is CASRAAGTGSYEQYF.

The rearrangement links TRBV7-9 to TRBJ1-2; the TCRdb call, TRBD1, lacks DNA for checking. The CDR3 sequence is 17 residues long. In germline, CDR1 is SEHNR, CDR2 FQNEAQ (reference sequence). Here the CDR3 reads CASSPTFPRQGAYGYTF.

V usage is TRBV12-3 or TRBV12-4 and J usage is TRBJ1-1. The CDR3 runs to 13 residues. The CDR3 loop is CASRTSAGTEAFF.

This chain links TRBV12-3 or TRBV12-4 with TRBJ1-2. The CDR3 covers 16 residues. The CDR3 here is CASSLFVGGRGYGYTF.

This chain joins TRBV6-5 and TRBJ2-4. Germline values: CDR1 MNHEY, CDR2 SVGAGI. The CDR3 runs to 14 residues. The CDR3 is CASSYSRDPYPRYF.

The chain couples TRBV7-2 to TRBJ1-2. There are 14 residues in the CDR3. Germline V gene sequence: CDR1 SGHTA, CDR2 FQGNSA. CDR3: CASSRQPTGYSYTF.

The chain recombines TRBV7-2 with TRBJ2-2; TCRdb's assignment of TRBD1 cannot be checked, as there is no DNA. The CDR3 loop spans 15 amino acids. Germline V gene sequence: CDR1 SGHTA, CDR2 FQGNSA. CDR3 sequence: CASSYSGGAAGELFF.

This rearrangement joins TRBV30 to TRBJ2-7; TCRdb selects TRBD1, and the lack of DNA leaves this call unchecked. Germline lookup yields CDR1 GTSNPN and CDR2 SVGIG (reference sequence). CDR3 length: 14 residues. This CDR3 is CAWSVGQGAFEQYF.

V and J are TRBV20-1 and TRBJ1-6; there is no DNA to check the TCRdb D call of TRBD1. CDR3 size: 13 residues. Per germline, CDR1 DFQATT and CDR2 SNEGSKA (reference sequence). The chain's CDR3 is CSAREQGYSPLHF.

The CDR3 protein is CSTGTLYEQYF. The V call is TRBV20-1, the J call TRBJ2-7; TCRdb lists TRBD1, though no DNA is available to test this call. Germline V CDR1 and CDR2: DFQATT, SNEGSKA (reference sequence). The CDR3 spans 11 residues.

The chain is built from TRBV20-1 and TRBJ2-3; absent DNA, TCRdb's TRBD2 call cannot be checked. Germline loops: CDR1 DFQATT, CDR2 SNEGSKA (reference sequence). The CDR3 length is 16 residues. CDR3 in amino acids: CSARGASGLRTDTQYF.

The V call is TRBV11-1, the J call TRBJ1-5; TCRdb's D call of TRBD1 is untestable without DNA. This CDR3 comprises 19 residues. Germline V CDR1 and CDR2: SGHAT, FQDESV (reference sequence). The CDR3 reads CASSLEPQGAYNSRQPQHF.

The genes are TRBV20-1 and TRBJ2-1. The CDR3 runs to 13 residues. The germline V gene has CDR1 DFQATT and CDR2 SNEGSKA (reference sequence). The CDR3 loop reads CSAEWGSYNEQFF.

The chain links TRBV7-9 to TRBJ2-6. CDR3 length: 16 residues. Germline V gene sequence: CDR1 SEHNR, CDR2 FQNEAQ (reference sequence). Here the CDR3 reads CASSPTSGAGANVLTF. The full variable domain, its missing parts supplied by reference TRBV7-9 and TRBJ2-6, is DTGVSQNPRHKITKRGQNVTFRCDPISEHNRLYWYRQTLGQGPEFLTYFQNEAQLEKSRLLSDRFSAERPKGSFSTLEIQRTEQGDSAMYLCASSPTSGAGANVLTFGAGSRLTVL.

The chain carries TRBV2 and TRBJ2-7. CDR1 and CDR2 (germline): SNHLY, FYNNEI. This CDR3 has 12 amino acids. The CDR3 reads CASSETQYEQYF.

The V and J genes are TRBV5-4 and TRBJ2-5. CDR1 is SGHNT, CDR2 YYREEE, per germline (reference sequence). CDR3 length: 13 amino acids. The CDR3 is CASSLDPAETQYF.

V gene TRBV5-1 combines with J gene TRBJ1-1. Germline V CDR1 and CDR2: SGHRS, YFSETQ. The CDR3 totals 14 residues. CDR3 residues: CASSLGAGGTEAFF.

V usage is TRBV7-9 and J usage is TRBJ1-1. CDR1 and CDR2 from the germline V gene are SEHNR and FQNEAQ (reference sequence). The CDR3 is 15 residues long. This chain's CDR3 is CASSSRVDMNTEAFF.

This chain connects TRBV29-1 to TRBJ2-1; the TRBD2 assignment by TCRdb is unverifiable without DNA. In germline, CDR1 is SQVTM, CDR2 ANQGSEA. The CDR3 has 13 residues. The CDR3 spells CSVGEGSGNEQFF.

This chain joins TRBV3-1 and TRBJ1-1. CDR3 length: 12 residues. CDR1 and CDR2 from the germline V gene are LGHDT and YNNKEL (reference sequence). CDR3 sequence reads: CASSLTRGEAFF.

V is TRBV24-1 and J is TRBJ1-4. The CDR3 contains 12 residues. Looked up from germline, CDR1 is KGHDR and CDR2 is SFDVKD. This chain's CDR3 is CATSENSEKLFF.

This rearrangement joins TRBV20-1 to TRBJ2-7; TCRdb outputs TRBD2, but without DNA this stays unchecked. Germline lookup yields CDR1 DFQATT and CDR2 SNEGSKA (reference sequence). The CDR3 is 18 amino acids. CDR3 sequence: CSASSTQRAAGSHYEQYF.